This T cell receptor beta chain comes out of a study of cytomegalovirus exposure and HLA in healthy donors. This clone has just a few counts. V was trimmed by 8 bases and J by 7 bases, leaving 21 bases between them. There are 15 residues in the CDR3. CDR1 and CDR2 (germline): MNHEY, SVGAGI. The PCR ran on 60 Vbeta and 13 Jbeta primers. The assay was immunoSEQ multiplex PCR, and TCRdb's table has in-frame clones only and misses some. The sample lists some 180,000 clones, around 80% occurring once. The chain has TRBV6-5 and TRBJ2-1; D perhaps matches TRBD1 (5 bases). Sequences were obtained from PBMCs. The receptor's source is a girl aged 5-17 years in good health and CMV-seropositive. CDR3 nucleotides: TGTGCCAGCGGAAATATCGGAACAGGTGAGAATGAGCAGTTCTTC. Residues: CASGNIGTGENEQFF.